Listed below are T cell receptor beta chains from one sample, sequenced in a study of T cell responses to AZD1222 COVID-19 vaccine. Produced via immunoSEQ multiplex PCR; TCRdb's table is partial and in-frame only. Of some 180,000 clones listed, just over 90% are singletons. The material sequenced was peripheral blood, taken 28 days after the second dose of the MenACWY control vaccine. All receptors come from an adult who received the MenACWY meningococcal vaccine as a control. The CDR3 runs from the conserved cysteine through the conserved F or W. A D gene is named only where the DNA matches it firmly. Expanded clones are given a class, and other clones once, few, many or no size at all.

clone_size: -; d_call: -; v_call: TRBV7-7; j_call: TRBJ2-5; cdr3_nt: TGTGCTAGCAATAAATACGGGTCCCAAGAGACCCAGTACTTC; cdr3_aa: CASNKYGSQETQYF
clone_size: -; d_call: TRBD1; v_call: TRBV24-1; j_call: TRBJ2-3; cdr3_nt: TGTGCCACCAGCAGGGGGCGGACAGATACGCAGTATTTT; cdr3_aa: CATSRGRTDTQYF
clone_size: -; d_call: TRBD2; v_call: TRBV11-2; j_call: TRBJ2-1; cdr3_nt: TGTGCCAGCAGCTTAGTTCCCTTTAGCGGGAGGGCGATCAATGAGCAGTTCTTC; cdr3_aa: CASSLVPFSGRAINEQFF
clone_size: -; d_call: TRBD1; v_call: TRBV2; j_call: TRBJ1-6; cdr3_nt: TGTGCCAGCAGCTGGGACAGGGGGTCCTATAATTCACCCCTCCACTTT; cdr3_aa: CASSWDRGSYNSPLHF
clone_size: -; d_call: TRBD1; v_call: TRBV5-1; j_call: TRBJ1-4; cdr3_nt: TGCGCCAGCAGCTTGGCAGAACGGACAGGGGGCGGAAAACTGTTTTTT; cdr3_aa: CASSLAERTGGGKLFF
clone_size: once; d_call: -; v_call: TRBV2; j_call: TRBJ1-1; cdr3_nt: TGTGCCAGCAGTACATTGAGCCCCTTGGGGCCGGGAACTGAAGCTTTCTTT; cdr3_aa: CASSTLSPLGPGTEAFF
clone_size: -; d_call: TRBD2; v_call: TRBV3-1/TRBV3-2; j_call: TRBJ2-7; cdr3_nt: TGTGCCAGCAGCCAAGATCGGGGTAGCGGGGCCTACGAGCAGTACTTC; cdr3_aa: CASSQDRGSGAYEQYF
clone_size: few; d_call: -; v_call: TRBV29-1; j_call: TRBJ2-5; cdr3_nt: TGCAGCGCCTCGACAGGCCAAGAGACCCAGTACTTC; cdr3_aa: CSASTGQETQYF
clone_size: -; d_call: -; v_call: TRBV5-1; j_call: TRBJ2-2; cdr3_nt: TGCGCCAGCAGCTTGGGAGGCGGAGGTGGGACCGGGGAGCTGTTTTTT; cdr3_aa: CASSLGGGGGTGELFF
clone_size: once; d_call: -; v_call: TRBV30; j_call: TRBJ1-2; cdr3_nt: TGTGCCTGGAGTTTACTCGGGGCAAACTATGGCTACACCTTC; cdr3_aa: CAWSLLGANYGYTF
clone_size: -; d_call: TRBD1; v_call: TRBV3-1/TRBV3-2; j_call: TRBJ1-2; cdr3_nt: TGTGCCAGCAGCCGTCAGGGGGCGGGCGGCTACACCTTC; cdr3_aa: CASSRQGAGGYTF
clone_size: -; d_call: -; v_call: TRBV7-3; j_call: TRBJ1-3; cdr3_nt: TGTGCCAGCAGCCTAGGGGGACGGACTGGAAACACCATATATTTT; cdr3_aa: CASSLGGRTGNTIYF
clone_size: -; d_call: -; v_call: TRBV14; j_call: TRBJ2-5; cdr3_nt: TGTGCCAGCAGCCAACCGGCAGGCCTCCAAGAGACCCAGTACTTC; cdr3_aa: CASSQPAGLQETQYF
clone_size: -; d_call: -; v_call: TRBV6-5; j_call: TRBJ1-2; cdr3_nt: TGTGCCAGCAGTATGTCAGGCTTCTATGGCTACACCTTC; cdr3_aa: CASSMSGFYGYTF
clone_size: -; d_call: -; v_call: TRBV9; j_call: TRBJ2-2; cdr3_nt: TGTGCCAGCAGCGTTTCCGACAGGAACACCGGGGAGCTGTTTTTT; cdr3_aa: CASSVSDRNTGELFF